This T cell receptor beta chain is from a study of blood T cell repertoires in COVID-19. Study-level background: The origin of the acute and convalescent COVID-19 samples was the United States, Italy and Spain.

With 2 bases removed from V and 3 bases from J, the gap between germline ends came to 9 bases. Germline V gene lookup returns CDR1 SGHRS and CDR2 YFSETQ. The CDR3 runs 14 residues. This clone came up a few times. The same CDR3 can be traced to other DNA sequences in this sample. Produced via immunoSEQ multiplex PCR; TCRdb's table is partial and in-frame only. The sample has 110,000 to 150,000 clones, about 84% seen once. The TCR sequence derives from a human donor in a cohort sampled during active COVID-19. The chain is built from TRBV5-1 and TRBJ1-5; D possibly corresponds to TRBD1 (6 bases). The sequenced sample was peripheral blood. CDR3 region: CASSLGGNNQPQHF. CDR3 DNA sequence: TGCGCCAGCAGCTTAGGGGGTAACAATCAGCCCCAGCATTTT.